This TCR beta chain stems from a study of blood T cell repertoires in COVID-19. Study as a whole: Acute and convalescent COVID-19 samples came from the United States, Italy and Spain. PBMCs, B-cell-depleted T cells, or T cells were the source of the cDNA or gDNA that made up the material.

The authors' processing: Amplified reference gene primers provided the basis for estimating nucleated cell counts. Generated by immunoSEQ multiplex PCR, the TCRdb table keeps only in-frame clones and is missing some. Clone size and V and J calls were adopted from that table, with D and trimming inferred from the DNA. The sample yields 150,000 to 200,000 clones, about nine tenths seen once. This CDR3 region has 15 residues. Germline lookup yields CDR1 SNHLY and CDR2 FYNNEI. The V and J ends lost 5 bases and 5 bases, in that order; junction bases with no gene match: 5. Material: peripheral blood. The chain is built from TRBV2 and TRBJ1-5; 11 bases line up with TRBD1. The clonotype was recovered from a woman aged 55-70 years with COVID-19, enrolled during active disease. The CDR3 DNA sequence: TGTGCCAGCAGTATCCGGGACAGGGGGGATCAGCCCCAGCATTTT. Its translation: CASSIRDRGDQPQHF.